Sequencing of this T cell receptor (beta chain) was carried out in a study of T-cell memory formation after mild COVID-19. Germline V lookup: CDR1 LGHDT, CDR2 YNNKEL (reference sequence). The CDR3 consists of 16 residues. J gave up 5 bases and V 4 bases, and 8 bases lay outside the gene matches. This clonotype turned up a few times. TCRdb reprocessed the 5' RACE reads via MiXCR and lists one record per CDR3 protein. The sample records 250,000 to 350,000 distinct CDR3 sequences, roughly an eighth being singletons. Sequences were obtained from PBMCs or a T cell subset sorted from them (not recorded which). This TCR derives from a man between 18 and 29 years old who had mild COVID-19 (a few samples of this study predate the infection). Cell type and time point are not known. The chain combines TRBV3-1 with TRBJ2-5; 12 nucleotides match TRBD2. CDR3 DNA sequence: TGTGCCAGCAGCCGGCGGACTAGCGGGGCTGTGGAGACCCAGTACTTC. It translates to CASSRRTSGAVETQYF.